This T cell receptor (beta chain) was identified in a study of tumor-infiltrating lymphocytes in localized non-small cell lung cancer. Per germline, CDR1 MNHNY and CDR2 SVGAGI (reference sequence). This CDR3 contains 12 residues. V gave up 5 bases and J gave up 5 bases, with 9 bases separating them. Profiling relied on immunoSEQ multiplex PCR, and the TCRdb table lists in-frame clones only, not all of them. Of approximately 9,000 clones listed, just under 85% are singletons. The receptor comes from a human donor with non-small cell lung cancer. The chain carries TRBV6-6 and TRBJ1-2; the D is unclear. The sample consisted of uninvolved lung tissue not adjacent to the tumor. CDR3 DNA sequence: TGTGCCAGCAGTCCGGACCAGTATGGCTACACCTTC. Its protein product is CASSPDQYGYTF.